Presented here are 29 T cell receptor beta chains from one specimen sequenced in a study of OX40 agonist ivuxolimab in advanced cancers. The repertoire was sequenced with immunoSEQ multiplex PCR; TCRdb's copy has only in-frame clones and lacks some. The sample has just under 65,000 clones; under 95% are singletons. The input for sequencing was CD4+ or CD8+ T cells sorted from blood, taken in a trial of the OX40 agonist ivuxolimab. All receptors come from an adult with an advanced solid tumor such as melanoma, head and neck, liver or kidney cancer.

This chain's CDR3 is CASSVMTGSGGELFF. CDR3 in DNA: TGCGCCAGCAGCGTTATGACAGGGTCGGGCGGGGAGCTGTTTTTT. The genes are TRBV5-1 and TRBJ2-2, with TRBD1 identical over 7 bases. CDR3 length: 15 residues. CDR1 and CDR2 from the germline V gene are SGHRS and YFSETQ. V lost 4 bases to trimming and J lost 7 bases; unmatched junction nucleotides: 10.

The rearrangement joins TRBV29-1 to TRBJ2-3; 13 bases align to TRBD2. Looked up from germline, CDR1 is SQVTM and CDR2 is ANQGSEA. Unmatched junction bases numbered 18, after V lost 4 bases and J lost 2 bases. CDR3 length equals 20 residues. The CDR3 DNA is TGCAGCGTTGGCCCGATCGGACTAGCGGGGGCCCGATTGCCCACAGATACGCAGTATTTT. The encoded protein is CSVGPIGLAGARLPTDTQYF.

This chain connects TRBV10-3 to TRBJ2-2; a possible D gene is TRBD1 (5 bases). Germline CDR1 and CDR2: ENHRY and SYGVKD. Trimming took off 7 bases at V and 2 bases at J, with 11 bases between the two ends. The CDR3 is made up of 14 amino acids. This chain's CDR3 is CAIKATGNTGELFF. Here the CDR3 DNA reads TGTGCCATCAAGGCAACAGGCAACACCGGGGAGCTGTTTTTT.

The chain uses TRBV18 and TRBJ1-4; TRBD1 matches at 9 bases. Germline CDR1 and CDR2: KGHSH and LQKENI. This CDR3 has 15 amino acids. Losses at the gene ends were 3 bases for V and 6 bases for J; bases not matched to a gene: 5. CDR3 sequence (DNA): TGTGCCAGCTCACCGTTACAGGGGGCTTATGAAAAACTGTTTTTT. This translates into CASSPLQGAYEKLFF.

In this sample, this clone turned up once. V is TRBV5-1 and J is TRBJ2-2; TRBD2 matches 10 bases. The CDR3 runs to 14 residues. CDR1 and CDR2 (germline): SGHRS, YFSETQ. Trimming took 4 bases from V and 5 from J; bases not matched to a gene: 2. The CDR3 protein is CASSPGLATGELFF. CDR3 bases: TGCGCCAGCAGCCCGGGACTAGCGACCGGGGAGCTGTTTTTT.

The chain links TRBV5-4 to TRBJ2-2, with D unclear. The CDR3 has 14 amino acids. V was shortened by 4 bases and J by 8 bases, with 15 bases between the two germline ends. Germline V gives CDR1 SGHNT, CDR2 YYREEE (reference sequence). As DNA, the CDR3 is TGTGCCAGCAGCCAGGACCCGAGCGAGGGGGAGCTGTTTTTT. Translated: CASSQDPSEGELFF.

The V call is TRBV28, the J call TRBJ1-1; D possibly corresponds to TRBD1 (5 bases). The V gene's germline CDR1 is MDHEN and CDR2 SYDVKM. The CDR3 spans 14 residues. Trimming removed 7 bases from V and 11 bases from J, with 23 bases in between. In nucleotides, the CDR3 is TGTGCCAGCAAGGAGTTCGTGGGGCGCCAAGGGGCTTTCTTT. Its protein is CASKEFVGRQGAFF.

This rearrangement joins TRBV19 to TRBJ2-2; 9 nucleotides agree with TRBD1. The CDR3 consists of 14 residues. After removal of 9 bases from V and 6 bases from J, the junction contained 8 bases not matched to a gene. The germline V gene encodes CDR1 LNHDA and CDR2 SQIVND (reference sequence). The CDR3 region is CASSTGGAAGELFF. The CDR3 coding sequence is TGTGCCAGCAGCACAGGGGGCGCCGCCGGGGAGCTGTTTTTT.

This clone was counted once. This chain connects TRBV28 to TRBJ2-5; possible D gene TRBD1, 5 bases. The V gene's germline CDR1 is MDHEN and CDR2 SYDVKM. The CDR3 covers 13 residues. V lost 6 bases to trimming and J lost 6 bases, with 14 bases between them. CDR3 region: CASSLKGPQTQYF. CDR3 DNA sequence: TGTGCCAGCAGCTTGAAGGGGCCTCAGACCCAGTACTTC.

The V call is TRBV2, the J call TRBJ2-1; 15 positions match TRBD2. J was trimmed by 5 bases and V by 6 bases; bases with no gene match: 2. Germline CDR1 SNHLY, CDR2 FYNNEI. The CDR3 covers 15 residues. The CDR3 DNA sequence: TGTGCCAGCAGGGGACTAGCGGGGGGCAACAATGAGCAGTTCTTC. This translates into CASRGLAGGNNEQFF.

The rearrangement joins TRBV7-9 to TRBJ2-3, with D hard to call. Germline V CDR1 and CDR2: SEHNR, FQNEAQ (reference sequence). Trimming removed 5 bases from V and 0 bases from J, with 18 bases in between. The CDR3 contains 17 residues. CDR3 nucleotides: TGTGCCAGCAGCCCCATCCTGACGGATTCTAGCACAGATACGCAGTATTTT. The encoded protein is CASSPILTDSSTDTQYF. Drawing the rest from reference TRBV7-9 and TRBJ2-3, the complete variable domain is DTGVSQNPRHKITKRGQNVTFRCDPISEHNRLYWYRQTLGQGPEFLTYFQNEAQLEKSRLLSDRFSAERPKGSFSTLEIQRTEQGDSAMYLCASSPILTDSSTDTQYFGPGTRLTVL.

The chain recombines TRBV7-2 with TRBJ2-2; D unclear. From germline, CDR1 is SGHTA and CDR2 FQGNSA. This CDR3 contains 13 residues. V lost 1 base, J lost 5 bases, and 5 bases lay in between. The CDR3 coding sequence is TGTGCCAGCAGCTTAGTCCGAACCGGGGAGCTGTTTTTT. Protein sequence: CASSLVRTGELFF. Full variable domain (rest looked up from reference TRBV7-2 and TRBJ2-2): GAGVSQSPSNKVTEKGKDVELRCDPISGHTALYWYRQSLGQGLEFLIYFQGNSAPDKSGLPSDRFSAERTGGSVSTLTIQRTQQEDSAVYLCASSLVRTGELFFGEGSRLTVL.

This rearrangement joins TRBV19 to TRBJ1-1; 9 nucleotides agree with TRBD1. The CDR3 spans 15 residues. CDR1 LNHDA and CDR2 SQIVND come from the germline V gene (reference sequence). V was clipped by 7 bases and J by 2 bases; unmatched bases: 8. The CDR3 DNA reads as TGTGCCAGTATCGCGCAGGACAGGGGAAACACTGAAGCTTTCTTT. It is translated as CASIAQDRGNTEAFF.

V is TRBV2 and J is TRBJ1-5; D unresolved. Trimming cost V 8 bases and J 7 bases, with 15 bases left between them. Germline CDR1 SNHLY, CDR2 FYNNEI. The CDR3 sequence is 13 residues long. The CDR3 reads CASAFQSSQPQHF. The CDR3, as DNA: TGTGCCAGCGCTTTCCAGTCGAGCCAGCCCCAGCATTTT. Full variable domain (rest looked up from reference TRBV2 and TRBJ1-5): EPEVTQTPSHQVTQMGQEVILRCVPISNHLYFYWYRQILGQKVEFLVSFYNNEISEKSEIFDDQFSVERPDGSNFTLKIRSTKLEDSAMYFCASAFQSSQPQHFGDGTRLSIL.

In DNA, the CDR3 is TGCAGCGTTGGTCACGGAATGAACACTGAAGCTTTCTTT. Its translation: CSVGHGMNTEAFF. The rearrangement links TRBV29-1 to TRBJ1-1; D is undetermined. The CDR3 is 13 amino acids. CDR1 and CDR2 (germline): SQVTM, ANQGSEA. Trimming took off 4 bases at V and 0 bases at J, with 9 bases between the two ends.

The rearrangement joins TRBV6-1 to TRBJ1-3; a possible D gene is TRBD1 (5 bases). The CDR3 length is 16 residues. CDR1 is MNHNS, CDR2 SASEGT, per germline. V was cut by 0 bases and J by 0 bases, with 9 bases left in between. The CDR3, as DNA: TGTGCCAGCAGTGAAGCCCACAGGAGCTCTGGAAACACCATATATTTT. It is translated as CASSEAHRSSGNTIYF.

The chain couples TRBV11-3 to TRBJ2-1, with 11 bases that match TRBD2. V dropped 5 bases and J dropped 6; count of bases not matched to a gene: 15. This CDR3 region has 18 residues. Looked up from germline, CDR1 is SGHNT and CDR2 is YENEEA. The CDR3 bases are TGTGCCAGCAGCCTAAGTATAGCGGGAGGGCCCTGGGTCAATGAGCAGTTCTTC. Translating it yields CASSLSIAGGPWVNEQFF.

The sample holds one count of this clone. The V gene is TRBV5-6, the J gene TRBJ1-2, with D uncertain. V gave up 4 bases and J gave up 5 bases, with 18 bases separating them. The V gene's germline CDR1 is SGHDT and CDR2 YYEEEE. This CDR3 spans 15 amino acids. CDR3 coding DNA: TGTGCCAGCAGCCCCACCCCGGGAAGTCAATATGGCTACACCTTC. This gives the protein CASSPTPGSQYGYTF.

This rearrangement joins TRBV28 to TRBJ2-3, with D unclear. The V end lost 3 bases, the J end lost 1 base, and 5 bases lay between the germline ends. This CDR3 is built from 13 residues. Germline V gives CDR1 MDHEN, CDR2 SYDVKM. The CDR3 DNA is TGTGCCAGCAGTTTCGGCGGCACAGATACGCAGTATTTT. It specifies CASSFGGTDTQYF. Complete variable domain (other parts from reference TRBV28 and TRBJ2-3): DVKVTQSSRYLVKRTGEKVFLECVQDMDHENMFWYRQDPGLGLRLIYFSYDVKMKEKGDIPEGYSVSREKKERFSLILESASTNQTSMYLCASSFGGTDTQYFGPGTRLTVL.

The genes are TRBV7-2 and TRBJ2-1, with D maybe TRBD2 (6 bases). The CDR3 loop spans 13 amino acids. V was shortened by 3 bases and J by 8 bases, with 11 bases between the two germline ends. The germline V gene encodes CDR1 SGHTA and CDR2 FQGNSA. The CDR3, as DNA: TGTGCCAGCAGCTTCCACCGGGAGCATGAGCAGTTCTTC. Its translation: CASSFHREHEQFF.

The V call is TRBV28, the J call TRBJ1-2; 7 bases map to TRBD1. The V and J ends lost 5 bases and 4 bases, in that order; junction bases with no gene match: 7. This CDR3 spans 14 amino acids. The germline gives CDR1 MDHEN, CDR2 SYDVKM. This CDR3 reads CASSAGDRLYGYTF. The CDR3 region has the DNA TGTGCCAGCAGTGCGGGGGACAGACTCTATGGCTACACCTTC.

In DNA, the CDR3 is TGTGCCATAAAGGGACGCACCGGCTCTGGGGCCAACGTCCTGACTTTC. Its translation: CAIKGRTGSGANVLTF. The V call is TRBV19, the J call TRBJ2-6, with D possibly being TRBD1 or TRBD2 (5 bases each). There are 16 residues in the CDR3. The germline gives CDR1 LNHDA, CDR2 SQIVND (reference sequence). V gave up 10 bases and J gave up 0 bases, with 16 bases separating them.

The chain carries TRBV27 and TRBJ1-1; possibly TRBD1 for D (5 bases). Germline V gives CDR1 MNHEY, CDR2 SMNVEV (reference sequence). The CDR3 covers 16 residues. Trimming removed 2 bases from V and 5 bases from J, with 18 bases in between. CDR3 DNA sequence: TGTGCCAGCAGTTTAAGTGGGGGGAGGGGAAAAACTGAAGCTTTCTTT. It translates to CASSLSGGRGKTEAFF.

The chain is built from TRBV2 and TRBJ1-5; D remains unclear. Germline values: CDR1 SNHLY, CDR2 FYNNEI. Trimming took 3 bases from V and 0 from J, leaving 0 bases between them. The CDR3 is 12 residues long. The CDR3 region has the DNA TGTGCCAGCAGTGATAGCAATCAGCCCCAGCATTTT. Amino acids: CASSDSNQPQHF.

This chain joins TRBV5-1 and TRBJ2-7; 7 nucleotides agree with TRBD1. Germline V gives CDR1 SGHRS, CDR2 YFSETQ. The CDR3 loop spans 16 amino acids. The V segment lost 1 base and the J segment 0 bases; nucleotides outside the gene matches: 7. The CDR3 region has the DNA TGCGCCAGCAGCTTGCTAGGGACAGAAACCTCCTACGAGCAGTACTTC. Translated, it gives CASSLLGTETSYEQYF.

The chain links TRBV29-1 to TRBJ1-4; TRBD1 matches 7 bases. CDR1 and CDR2 from the germline V gene are SQVTM and ANQGSEA. This CDR3 is built from 12 residues. J gave up 7 bases and V 5 bases, and 4 bases lay outside the gene matches. CDR3 loop: CSVNPGGEKLFF. CDR3 DNA sequence: TGCAGCGTTAATCCAGGGGGTGAAAAACTGTTTTTT.

The V gene is TRBV30, the J gene TRBJ1-1; D remains ambiguous. CDR1 and CDR2 (germline): GTSNPN, SVGIG (reference sequence). This CDR3 has 13 residues. The V and J ends lost 0 bases and 6 bases respectively, with 11 bases between them. The CDR3 DNA is TGTGCCTGGAGTGTGTTGTCTTACCCTGAAGCTTTCTTT. Its protein product is CAWSVLSYPEAFF.

This clone came up once. This chain connects TRBV7-9 to TRBJ1-2; possible D gene TRBD1, 5 bases. The germline gives CDR1 SEHNR, CDR2 FQNEAQ (reference sequence). Trimming removed 5 bases at V and 5 bases at J, with 21 bases between. The CDR3 spans 16 residues. CDR3 in amino acids: CASSQNVGLSTYGYTF. The DNA for the CDR3 is TGTGCCAGCAGCCAGAACGTGGGGCTTTCTACTTATGGCTACACCTTC.

This chain joins TRBV30 and TRBJ2-1, with D possibly matching TRBD2 (5 bases). The germline V gene encodes CDR1 GTSNPN and CDR2 SVGIG (reference sequence). The length of the CDR3 is 13 residues. Trimming removed 5 bases from V and 0 bases from J, with 8 bases in between. In DNA, the CDR3 is TGTGCCTGGGTGGGGAGCTCCTACAATGAGCAGTTCTTC. This codes for CAWVGSSYNEQFF.